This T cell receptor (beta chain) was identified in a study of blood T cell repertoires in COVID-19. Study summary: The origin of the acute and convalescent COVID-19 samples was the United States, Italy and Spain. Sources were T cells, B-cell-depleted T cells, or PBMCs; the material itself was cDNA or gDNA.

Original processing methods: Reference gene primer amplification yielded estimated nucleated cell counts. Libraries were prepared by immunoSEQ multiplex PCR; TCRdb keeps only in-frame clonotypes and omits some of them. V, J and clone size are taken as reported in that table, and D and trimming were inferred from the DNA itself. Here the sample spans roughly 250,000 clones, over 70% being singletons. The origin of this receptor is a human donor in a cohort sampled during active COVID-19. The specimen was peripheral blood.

CDR3 DNA sequence: TGTGCCAGCAGCCAAGATCTTGGGAGGGTGGTCCACACTGAAGCTTTCTTT. It codes for CASSQDLGRVVHTEAFF. The chain couples TRBV14 to TRBJ1-1; D ambiguous. Germline CDR1 is SGHDN and CDR2 is FVKESK. Trimming stripped 0 bases from V and 3 bases from J, with 17 bases between. The CDR3 sequence is 17 residues long.